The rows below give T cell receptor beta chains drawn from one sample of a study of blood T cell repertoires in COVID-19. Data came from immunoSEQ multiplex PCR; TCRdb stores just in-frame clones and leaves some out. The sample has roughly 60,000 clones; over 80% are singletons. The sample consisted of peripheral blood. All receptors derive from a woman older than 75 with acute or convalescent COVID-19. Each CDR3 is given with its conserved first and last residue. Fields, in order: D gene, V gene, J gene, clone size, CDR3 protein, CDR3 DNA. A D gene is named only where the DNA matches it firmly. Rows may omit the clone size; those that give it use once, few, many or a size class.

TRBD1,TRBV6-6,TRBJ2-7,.,CASFQTGQGAGEQYF,TGTGCCAGCTTTCAGACGGGACAGGGGGCGGGGGAGCAGTACTTC
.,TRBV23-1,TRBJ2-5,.,CASSYRGGKETQYF,TGCGCCAGCAGCTACAGGGGCGGGAAGGAGACCCAGTACTTC
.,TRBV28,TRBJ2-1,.,CATEDSTLIYNEQFF,TGTGCCACCGAGGACTCCACATTAATCTACAATGAGCAGTTCTTC
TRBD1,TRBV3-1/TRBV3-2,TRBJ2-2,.,CASSLGQGAAGELFF,TGTGCCAGCAGCCTAGGACAGGGGGCTGCCGGGGAGCTGTTTTTT
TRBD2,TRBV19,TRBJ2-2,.,CASSLLAGAFGELFF,TGTGCCAGTAGTCTTCTAGCGGGAGCCTTCGGGGAGCTGTTTTTT
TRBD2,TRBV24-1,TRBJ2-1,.,CATSDGTSGGGNEQFF,TGTGCCACCAGTGATGGGACTAGCGGGGGGGGCAATGAGCAGTTCTTC
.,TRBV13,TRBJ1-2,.,CASSTWARNYGYTF,TGTGCCAGCAGCACTTGGGCCCGCAACTATGGCTACACCTTC
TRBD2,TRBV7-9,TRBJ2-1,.,CASSRGTSFSNEQFF,TGTGCCAGCAGCCGTGGGACTAGTTTCAGCAATGAGCAGTTCTTC
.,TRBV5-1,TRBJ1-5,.,CASRKGEGNQPQHF,TGCGCCAGCAGAAAAGGGGAAGGCAATCAGCCCCAGCATTTT
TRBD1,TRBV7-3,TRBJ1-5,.,CASSLDRDQPQHF,TGTGCCAGCAGTCTTGACAGGGATCAGCCCCAGCATTTT
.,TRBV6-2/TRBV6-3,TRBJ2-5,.,CASSMGLRRETQYF,TGTGCCAGCAGTATGGGTCTGAGGAGGGAGACCCAGTACTTC
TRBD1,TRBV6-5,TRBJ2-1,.,CASWTGSSYNEQFF,TGTGCCAGCTGGACAGGGAGCTCCTACAATGAGCAGTTCTTC
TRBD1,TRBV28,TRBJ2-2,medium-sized,CASSTTGANTGELFF,TGTGCCAGCAGCACGACAGGGGCGAACACCGGGGAGCTGTTTTTT
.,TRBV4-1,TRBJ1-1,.,CASSQVGAYTEAFF,TGCGCCAGCAGCCAAGTAGGGGCATACACTGAAGCTTTCTTT
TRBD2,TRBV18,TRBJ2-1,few,CASFPPGGSYNEQFF,TGTGCCAGCTTTCCCCCGGGGGGCTCCTACAATGAGCAGTTCTTC
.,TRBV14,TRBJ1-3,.,CASSQGLSRGGNTIYF,TGTGCCAGCAGCCAAGGACTCTCCCGGGGAGGAAACACCATATATTTT
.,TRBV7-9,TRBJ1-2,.,CASSLGGALNGYTF,TGTGCCAGCAGCTTAGGGGGCGCCCTTAATGGCTACACCTTC
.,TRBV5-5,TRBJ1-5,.,CASSLTGSGNQPQHF,TGTGCCAGCAGCTTGACAGGGTCGGGCAATCAGCCCCAGCATTTT
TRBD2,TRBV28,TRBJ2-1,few,CASSLNTAGGNEQFF,TGTGCCAGCAGTTTAAATACAGCGGGGGGGAATGAGCAGTTCTTC
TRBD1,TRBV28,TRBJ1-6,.,CASSPIGTGINSPLHF,TGTGCCAGCAGTCCCATTGGGACAGGGATTAATTCACCCCTCCACTTT